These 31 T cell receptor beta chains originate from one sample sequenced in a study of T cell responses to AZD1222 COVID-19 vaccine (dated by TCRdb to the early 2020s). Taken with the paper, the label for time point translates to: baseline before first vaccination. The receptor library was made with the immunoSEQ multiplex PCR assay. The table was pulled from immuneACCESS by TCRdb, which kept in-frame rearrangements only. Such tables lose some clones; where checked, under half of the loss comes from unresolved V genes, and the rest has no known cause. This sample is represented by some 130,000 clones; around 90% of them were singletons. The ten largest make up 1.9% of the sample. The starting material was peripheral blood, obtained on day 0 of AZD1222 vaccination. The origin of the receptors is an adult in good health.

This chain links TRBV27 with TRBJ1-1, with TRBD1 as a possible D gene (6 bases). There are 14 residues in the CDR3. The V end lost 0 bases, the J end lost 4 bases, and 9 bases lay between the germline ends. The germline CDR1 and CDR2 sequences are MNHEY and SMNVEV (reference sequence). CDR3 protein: CASSLSGRGTEAFF. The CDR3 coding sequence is TGTGCCAGCAGTTTATCGGGCAGGGGCACTGAAGCTTTCTTT.

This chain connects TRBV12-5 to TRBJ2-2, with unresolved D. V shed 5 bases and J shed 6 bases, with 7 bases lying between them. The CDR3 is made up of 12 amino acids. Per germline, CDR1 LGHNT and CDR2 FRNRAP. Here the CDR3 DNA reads TGTGCTAGTGGTCCGCCGGCCGGGGAGCTGTTTTTT. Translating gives CASGPPAGELFF.

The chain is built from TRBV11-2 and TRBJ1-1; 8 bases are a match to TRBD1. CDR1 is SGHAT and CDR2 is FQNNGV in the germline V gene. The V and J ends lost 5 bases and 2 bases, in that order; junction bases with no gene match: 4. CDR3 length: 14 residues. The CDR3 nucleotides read TGTGCCAGCAGCGCTGGGACAGGCAACACTGAAGCTTTCTTT. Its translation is CASSAGTGNTEAFF. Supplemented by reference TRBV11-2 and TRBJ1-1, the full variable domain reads EAGVAQSPRYKIIEKRQSVAFWCNPISGHATLYWYQQILGQGPKLLIQFQNNGVVDDSQLPKDRFSAERLKGVDSTLKIQPAKLEDSAVYLCASSAGTGNTEAFFGQGTRLTVV.

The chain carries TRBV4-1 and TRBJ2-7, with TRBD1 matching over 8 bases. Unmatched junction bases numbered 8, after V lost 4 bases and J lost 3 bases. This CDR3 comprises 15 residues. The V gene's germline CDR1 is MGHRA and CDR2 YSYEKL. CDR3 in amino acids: CASSPRTGYNYEQYF. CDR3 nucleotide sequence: TGCGCCAGCAGCCCCCGGACAGGGTATAACTACGAGCAGTACTTC.

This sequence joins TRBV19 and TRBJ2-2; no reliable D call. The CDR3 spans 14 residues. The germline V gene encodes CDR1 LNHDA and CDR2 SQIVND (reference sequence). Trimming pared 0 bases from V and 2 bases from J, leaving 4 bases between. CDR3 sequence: CASSIESNTGELFF. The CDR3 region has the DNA TGTGCCAGTAGTATAGAGAGCAACACCGGGGAGCTGTTTTTT.

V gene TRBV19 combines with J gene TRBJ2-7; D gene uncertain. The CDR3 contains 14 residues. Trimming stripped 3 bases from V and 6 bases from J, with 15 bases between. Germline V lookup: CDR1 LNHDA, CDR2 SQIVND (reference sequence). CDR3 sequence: CASSIEASQAEQYF. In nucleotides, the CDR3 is TGTGCCAGTAGTATTGAGGCCTCTCAAGCCGAGCAGTACTTC.

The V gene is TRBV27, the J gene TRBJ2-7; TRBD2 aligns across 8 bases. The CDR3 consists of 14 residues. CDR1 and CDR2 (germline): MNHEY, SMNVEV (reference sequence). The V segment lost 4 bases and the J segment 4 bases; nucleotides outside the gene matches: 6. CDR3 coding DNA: TGTGCCAGCAGTTGGGCGGGAGGAAGATACGAGCAGTACTTC. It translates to CASSWAGGRYEQYF.

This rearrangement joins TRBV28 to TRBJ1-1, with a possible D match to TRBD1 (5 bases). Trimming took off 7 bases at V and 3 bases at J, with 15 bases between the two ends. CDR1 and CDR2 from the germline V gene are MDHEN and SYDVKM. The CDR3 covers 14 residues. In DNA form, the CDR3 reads TGTGCCAGCAACTCAAACCGGGGGTACACTGAAGCTTTCTTT. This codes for CASNSNRGYTEAFF.

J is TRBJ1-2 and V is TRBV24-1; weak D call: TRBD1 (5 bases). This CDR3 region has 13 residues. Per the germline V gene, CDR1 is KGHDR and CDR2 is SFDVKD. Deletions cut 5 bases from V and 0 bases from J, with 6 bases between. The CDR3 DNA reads TGTGCCACCAGTGGGGGGTCTAACTATGGCTACACCTTC. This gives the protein CATSGGSNYGYTF.

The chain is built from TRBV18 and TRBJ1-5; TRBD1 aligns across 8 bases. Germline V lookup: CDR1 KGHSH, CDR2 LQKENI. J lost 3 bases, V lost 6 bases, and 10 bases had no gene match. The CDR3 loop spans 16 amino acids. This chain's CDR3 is CASSSFGQGSNQPQHF. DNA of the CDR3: TGTGCCAGCTCCTCTTTCGGACAGGGATCCAATCAGCCCCAGCATTTT.

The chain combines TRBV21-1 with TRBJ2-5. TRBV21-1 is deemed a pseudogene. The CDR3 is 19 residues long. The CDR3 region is CASSKENGYLGSTQETQYF. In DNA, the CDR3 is TGTGCCAGCAGCAAAGAAAACGGCTACTTAGGGTCCACACAAGAGACCCAGTACTTC.

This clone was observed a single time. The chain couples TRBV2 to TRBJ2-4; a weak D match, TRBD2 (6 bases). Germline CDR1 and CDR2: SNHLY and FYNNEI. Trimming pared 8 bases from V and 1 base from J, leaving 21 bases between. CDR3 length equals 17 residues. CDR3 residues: CASRRSGPGGAKNIQYF. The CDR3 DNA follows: TGTGCCAGCCGTAGGTCAGGTCCTGGGGGGGCCAAAAACATTCAGTACTTC.

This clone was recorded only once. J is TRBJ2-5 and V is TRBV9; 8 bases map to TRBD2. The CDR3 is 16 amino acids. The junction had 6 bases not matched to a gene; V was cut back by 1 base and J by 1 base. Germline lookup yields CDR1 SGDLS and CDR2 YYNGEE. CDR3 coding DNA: TGTGCCAGCAGCGTACTTCCCGGGGGGGCCCAAGAGACCCAGTACTTC. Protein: CASSVLPGGAQETQYF.

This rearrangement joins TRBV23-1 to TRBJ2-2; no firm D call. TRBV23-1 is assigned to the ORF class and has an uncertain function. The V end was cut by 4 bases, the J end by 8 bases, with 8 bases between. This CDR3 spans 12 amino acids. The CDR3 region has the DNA TGCGCCAGCAGTCCCCTCAGAGGGGAGCTGTTTTTT. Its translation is CASSPLRGELFF.

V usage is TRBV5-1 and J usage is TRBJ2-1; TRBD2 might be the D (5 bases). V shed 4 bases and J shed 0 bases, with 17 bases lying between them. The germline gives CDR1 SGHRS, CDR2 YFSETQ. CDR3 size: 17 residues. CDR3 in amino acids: CASSVPSSGPSYNEQFF. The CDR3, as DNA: TGCGCCAGCAGCGTACCCTCAAGCGGACCCTCCTACAATGAGCAGTTCTTC.

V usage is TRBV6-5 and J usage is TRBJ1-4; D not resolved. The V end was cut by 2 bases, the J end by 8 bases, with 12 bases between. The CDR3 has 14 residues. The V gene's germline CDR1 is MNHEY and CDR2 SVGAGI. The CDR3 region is CASSYAASVEKLFF. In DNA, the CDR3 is TGTGCCAGCAGTTACGCCGCGTCGGTGGAAAAACTGTTTTTT.

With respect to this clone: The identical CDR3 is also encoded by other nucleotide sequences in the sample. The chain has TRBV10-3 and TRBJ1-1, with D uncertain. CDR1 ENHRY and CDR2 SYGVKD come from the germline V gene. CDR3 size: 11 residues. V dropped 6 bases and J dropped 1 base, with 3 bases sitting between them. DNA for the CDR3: TGTGCCATCAGACGGAACACTGAAGCTTTCTTT. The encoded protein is CAIRRNTEAFF.

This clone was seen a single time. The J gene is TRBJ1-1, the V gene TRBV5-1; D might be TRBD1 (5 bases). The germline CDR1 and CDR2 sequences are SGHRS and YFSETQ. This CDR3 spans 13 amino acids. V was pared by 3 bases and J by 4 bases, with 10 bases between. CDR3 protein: CASSWTGATEAFF. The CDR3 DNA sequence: TGCGCCAGCAGCTGGACTGGGGCCACTGAAGCTTTCTTT.

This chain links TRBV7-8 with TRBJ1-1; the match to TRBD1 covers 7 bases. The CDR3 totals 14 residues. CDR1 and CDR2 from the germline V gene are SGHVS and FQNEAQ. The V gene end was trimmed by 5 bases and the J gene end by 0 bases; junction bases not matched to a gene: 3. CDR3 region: CASSTDRVNTEAFF. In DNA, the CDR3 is TGTGCCAGCAGCACCGACAGGGTGAACACTGAAGCTTTCTTT.

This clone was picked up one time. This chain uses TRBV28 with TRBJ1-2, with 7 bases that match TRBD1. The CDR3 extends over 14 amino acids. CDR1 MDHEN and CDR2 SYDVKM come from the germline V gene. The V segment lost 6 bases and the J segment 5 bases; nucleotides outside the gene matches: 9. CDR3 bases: TGTGCCAGCAGCCCCTCCGGGACAGATTATGGCTACACCTTC. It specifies CASSPSGTDYGYTF.

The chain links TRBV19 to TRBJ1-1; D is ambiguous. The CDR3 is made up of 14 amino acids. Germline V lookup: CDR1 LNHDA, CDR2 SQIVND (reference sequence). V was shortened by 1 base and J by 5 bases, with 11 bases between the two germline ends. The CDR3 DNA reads TGTGCCAGTAGTATAGGGTCGGAGTGGACTGAAGCTTTCTTT. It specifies CASSIGSEWTEAFF.

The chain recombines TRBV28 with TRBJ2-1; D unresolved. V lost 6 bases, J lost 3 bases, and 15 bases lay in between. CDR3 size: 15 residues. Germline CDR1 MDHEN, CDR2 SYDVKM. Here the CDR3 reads CASSRNPTFYNEQFF. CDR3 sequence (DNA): TGTGCCAGCAGCCGCAATCCTACCTTCTACAATGAGCAGTTCTTC.

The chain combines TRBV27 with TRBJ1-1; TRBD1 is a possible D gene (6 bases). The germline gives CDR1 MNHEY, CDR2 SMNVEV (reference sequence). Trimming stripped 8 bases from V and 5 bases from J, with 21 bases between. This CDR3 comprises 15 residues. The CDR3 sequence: CASVTGGRRGTEAFF. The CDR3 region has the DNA TGTGCCAGCGTCACAGGCGGCAGGAGGGGGACTGAAGCTTTCTTT.

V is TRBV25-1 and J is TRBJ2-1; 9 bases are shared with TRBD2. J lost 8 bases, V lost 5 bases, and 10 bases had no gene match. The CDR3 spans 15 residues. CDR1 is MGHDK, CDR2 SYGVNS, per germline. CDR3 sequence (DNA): TGTGCCAGCAGTCGAGAAAGCGGGAGGAAGGATGAGCAGTTCTTC. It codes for CASSRESGRKDEQFF. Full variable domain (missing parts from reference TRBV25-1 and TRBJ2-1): EADIYQTPRYLVIGTGKKITLECSQTMGHDKMYWYQQDPGMELHLIHYSYGVNSTEKGDLSSESTVSRIRTEHFPLTLESARPSHTSQYLCASSRESGRKDEQFFGPGTRLTVL.

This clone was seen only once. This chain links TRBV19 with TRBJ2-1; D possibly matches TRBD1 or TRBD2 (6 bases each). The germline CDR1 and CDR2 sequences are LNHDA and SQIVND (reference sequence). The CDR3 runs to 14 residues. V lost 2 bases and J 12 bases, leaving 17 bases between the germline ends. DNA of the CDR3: TGTGCCAGTAGTATAATTGGGGGGCCCGTGGGGCAGTTCTTC. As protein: CASSIIGGPVGQFF.

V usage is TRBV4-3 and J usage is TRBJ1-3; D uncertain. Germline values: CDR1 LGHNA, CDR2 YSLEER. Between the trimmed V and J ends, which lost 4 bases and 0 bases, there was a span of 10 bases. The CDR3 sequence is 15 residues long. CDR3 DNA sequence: TGCGCCAGCAGCCCAGACCCTTACTCTGGAAACACCATATATTTT. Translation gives CASSPDPYSGNTIYF.

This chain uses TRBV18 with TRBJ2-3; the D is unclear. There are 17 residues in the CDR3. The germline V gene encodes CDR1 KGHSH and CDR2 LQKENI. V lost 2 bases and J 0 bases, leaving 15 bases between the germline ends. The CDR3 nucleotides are TGTGCCAGCTCACCAGCCGCTGGGGTTTCAAGCACAGATACGCAGTATTTT. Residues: CASSPAAGVSSTDTQYF.

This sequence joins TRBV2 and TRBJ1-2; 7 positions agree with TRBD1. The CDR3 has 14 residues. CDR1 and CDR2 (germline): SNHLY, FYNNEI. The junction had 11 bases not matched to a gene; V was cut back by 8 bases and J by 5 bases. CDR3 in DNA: TGTGCCAGCGACAGGGTTTCTAATACTTATGGCTACACCTTC. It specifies CASDRVSNTYGYTF.

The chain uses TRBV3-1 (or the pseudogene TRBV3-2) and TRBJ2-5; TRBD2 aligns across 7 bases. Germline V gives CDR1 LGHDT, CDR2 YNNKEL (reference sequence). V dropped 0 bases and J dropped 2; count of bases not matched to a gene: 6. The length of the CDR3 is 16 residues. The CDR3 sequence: CASSQERGGPQETQYF. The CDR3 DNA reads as TGTGCCAGCAGCCAAGAGAGGGGAGGGCCACAAGAGACCCAGTACTTC.

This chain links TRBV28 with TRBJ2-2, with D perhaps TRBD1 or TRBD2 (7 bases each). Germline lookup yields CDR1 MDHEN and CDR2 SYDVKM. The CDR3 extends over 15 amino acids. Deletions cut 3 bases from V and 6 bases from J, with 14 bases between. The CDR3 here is CASSFWGRGPGELFF. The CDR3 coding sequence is TGTGCCAGCAGTTTTTGGGGGAGGGGGCCCGGGGAGCTGTTTTTT. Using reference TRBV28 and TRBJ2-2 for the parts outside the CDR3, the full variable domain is DVKVTQSSRYLVKRTGEKVFLECVQDMDHENMFWYRQDPGLGLRLIYFSYDVKMKEKGDIPEGYSVSREKKERFSLILESASTNQTSMYLCASSFWGRGPGELFFGEGSRLTVL.

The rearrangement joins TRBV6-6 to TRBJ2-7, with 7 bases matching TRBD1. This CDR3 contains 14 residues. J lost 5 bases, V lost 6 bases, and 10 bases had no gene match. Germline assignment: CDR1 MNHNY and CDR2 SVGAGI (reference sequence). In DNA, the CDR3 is TGTGCCAGCAGGGGACAGACAACACTACACGAGCAGTACTTC. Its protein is CASRGQTTLHEQYF.